The 20 T cell receptor beta chains below all came from one sample that was sequenced in a study of response to subunit inactivated influenza vaccine (dated by TCRdb to 2017 to 2018). Library construction relied on RT-PCR. Instrument used: Illumina HiSeq 2500. TCRdb redid the processing of the public reads, applying fastp at Q25 and MiXCR, and retained in-frame beta chains. Under each unique CDR3 protein, matching rows form one entry showing the most common genes and DNA. Here the sample has hundreds of thousands of distinct CDR3 sequences; around 11% occur a single time. About 10% of the sample is held by the ten biggest clonotypes. In addition, the sample was reused for a study of T cells expressing NK-cell markers. The second study's paper adds: TCR beta cDNA libraries were prepared using 5'RACE template switching, which introduced a universal primer site and unique molecular identifiers.

The material was PBMCs from blood, obtained on the day of vaccination. Every receptor here comes from a man in his forties or fifties who received an inactivated influenza vaccine. Donor details come from another sample of the same person, matched by shared clones.

This clonotype was detected a few times. V usage is TRBV30 and J usage is TRBJ1-1; D call uncertain. CDR1 GTSNPN and CDR2 SVGIG come from the germline V gene (reference sequence). V lost 2 bases and J lost 2, with 9 bases in between. The CDR3 has 13 amino acids. The CDR3 loop reads CAWSYTVNTEAFF. The CDR3 coding sequence is TGTGCCTGGAGTTACACAGTCAACACTGAAGCTTTCTTT.

The V and J genes are TRBV20-1 and TRBJ2-2, with 8 bases that match TRBD1. Looked up from germline, CDR1 is DFQATT and CDR2 is SNEGSKA (reference sequence). This CDR3 has 15 amino acids. J was trimmed by 4 bases and V by 2 bases; bases with no gene match: 6. CDR3 sequence: CSARRTGMGTGELFF. DNA for the CDR3: TGCAGTGCTAGACGGACAGGGATGGGCACCGGGGAGCTGTTTTTT.

This clonotype was seen at least ten times. The chain carries TRBV7-2 and TRBJ1-2; D uncertain. V dropped 3 bases and J dropped 8 bases, with 13 bases sitting between them. CDR3 length: 13 amino acids. The germline CDR1 and CDR2 sequences are SGHTA and FQGNSA. Here the CDR3 DNA reads TGTGCCAGCAGCTTCGGAGGAGGACCCGGCTACACCTTC. As protein: CASSFGGGPGYTF.

This clonotype has more than one count but fewer than ten. This chain joins TRBV7-9 and TRBJ2-2; D remains ambiguous. V was clipped by 3 bases and J by 6 bases, with 5 bases between them. Germline CDR1 SEHNR, CDR2 FQNEAQ (reference sequence). This CDR3 region has 12 residues. CDR3 nucleotides: TGTGCCAGCAGCTTTGAAGCCGGGGAGCTGTTTTTT. It is translated as CASSFEAGELFF.

This clonotype was seen only once. The gene calls are TRBV7-2 and TRBJ2-2, with D possibly TRBD2 on 5 matching bases. The CDR3 is 14 residues long. Trimming left V 1 base short and J 6 bases short, with 9 bases between. Germline CDR1 is SGHTA and CDR2 is FQGNSA. For the CDR3, the DNA is TGTGCCAGCAGCTTAGGCGGGTGGCCCGGGGAGCTGTTTTTT. Translated: CASSLGGWPGELFF. Looking up the rest from reference TRBV7-2 and TRBJ2-2 gives the full variable domain: GAGVSQSPSNKVTEKGKDVELRCDPISGHTALYWYRQSLGQGLEFLIYFQGNSAPDKSGLPSDRFSAERTGGSVSTLTIQRTQQEDSAVYLCASSLGGWPGELFFGEGSRLTVL.

This chain connects TRBV5-5 to TRBJ2-1; maybe TRBD2 (5 bases). V dropped 2 bases and J dropped 0 bases, with 9 bases sitting between them. This CDR3 spans 15 amino acids. Germline CDR1 reads SGHKS; CDR2 reads YYEKEE (reference sequence). The DNA of the CDR3 is TGTGCCAGCAGCTTACGGACTTCCTCCTACAATGAGCAGTTCTTC. It is translated as CASSLRTSSYNEQFF.

The rearrangement links TRBV7-2 to TRBJ2-3; 9 bases match TRBD1. The trim removed 5 bases at V and 5 bases at J, leaving 11 bases unmatched. This CDR3 region has 16 residues. Looked up from germline, CDR1 is SGHTA and CDR2 is FQGNSA. CDR3 coding DNA: TGTGCCAGCAGCACCGGGACAGGGCGAACGGGAGATACGCAGTATTTT. Protein sequence: CASSTGTGRTGDTQYF.

The chain carries TRBV10-3 and TRBJ2-5, with 9 bases lining up with TRBD1. This CDR3 has 13 amino acids. J lost 5 bases, V lost 10 bases, and 8 bases had no gene match. Germline CDR1 reads ENHRY; CDR2 reads SYGVKD. The CDR3 here is CATTDRGGETQYF. The CDR3 DNA reads TGTGCCACCACGGACAGGGGAGGGGAGACCCAGTACTTC.

The chain employs TRBV6-5 and TRBJ2-2; D gene unclear. The ends were cut back, 0 bases at V and 6 bases at J, with 11 bases in the middle. Germline V gene lookup returns CDR1 MNHEY and CDR2 SVGAGI. The CDR3 totals 15 residues. CDR3 nucleotides: TGTGCCAGCAGTTACTCGAGTACCAGGCCCGGGGAGCTGTTTTTT. Protein: CASSYSSTRPGELFF.

This clonotype was counted ten times or more. This chain connects TRBV19 to TRBJ2-7; TRBD1 aligns across 10 bases. V trimming: 1 base; J trimming: 5 bases; junction bases outside the gene matches: 5. Per germline, CDR1 LNHDA and CDR2 SQIVND (reference sequence). The CDR3 has 15 residues. This chain's CDR3 is CASSIAGTGADEQYF. DNA for the CDR3: TGTGCCAGTAGTATAGCCGGGACAGGGGCCGACGAGCAGTACTTC. Combining the CDR3 with reference TRBV19 and TRBJ2-7 gives the whole variable domain DGGITQSPKYLFRKEGQNVTLSCEQNLNHDAMYWYRQDPGQGLRLIYYSQIVNDFQKGDIAEGYSVSREKKESFPLTVTSAQKNPTAFYLCASSIAGTGADEQYFGPGTRLTVT.

The CDR3 sequence is CASSPTVNEQFF. DNA for the CDR3: TGTGCCAGCAGCCCCACGGTCAATGAGCAGTTCTTC. The genes are TRBV14 and TRBJ2-1; no clear D gene. The CDR3 is 12 amino acids. Germline CDR1 SGHDN, CDR2 FVKESK. The ends were cut back, 4 bases at V and 6 bases at J, with 7 bases in the middle.

In this sample, this clonotype turned up many times. This rearrangement joins TRBV7-9 to TRBJ1-5; D might be TRBD1 (5 bases). The ends were cut back, 6 bases at V and 7 bases at J, with 10 bases in the middle. Germline V lookup: CDR1 SEHNR, CDR2 FQNEAQ (reference sequence). This CDR3 is built from 12 residues. CDR3 sequence reads: CASSLWGQPQHF. CDR3 coding DNA: TGTGCCAGCAGTTTATGGGGGCAGCCCCAGCATTTT.

This clonotype was counted only a few times. The V call is TRBV20-1, the J call TRBJ2-1; 14 bases match TRBD2. CDR1 is DFQATT and CDR2 is SNEGSKA in the germline V gene (reference sequence). The CDR3 runs to 14 residues. Trimming at V came to 5 bases and at J to 7 bases, leaving 4 bases not matched to a gene. The CDR3 region has the DNA TGCAGTGCTCAGGGACTAGCGGGAGAGAATGAGCAGTTCTTC. Its translation: CSAQGLAGENEQFF.

The rearrangement uses TRBV28 and TRBJ2-3; 7 nucleotides match TRBD1. V lost 3 bases, J lost 2 bases, and 5 bases stayed unmatched. CDR1 is MDHEN, CDR2 SYDVKM, per germline. The CDR3 extends over 15 amino acids. The DNA for the CDR3 is TGTGCCAGCAGTTTTGGGACAGAGAACACAGATACGCAGTATTTT. As protein: CASSFGTENTDTQYF.

This clonotype was counted many times. This rearrangement joins TRBV5-1 to TRBJ2-3; TRBD2 aligns across 7 bases. The CDR3 has 15 residues. Germline V lookup: CDR1 SGHRS, CDR2 YFSETQ. The V gene end was trimmed by 0 bases and the J gene end by 3 bases; junction bases not matched to a gene: 4. CDR3 nucleotides: TGCGCCAGCAGCTTGGTGGGAGGGTCGACAGATACGCAGTATTTT. Its protein product is CASSLVGGSTDTQYF. Using reference TRBV5-1 and TRBJ2-3 for the parts outside the CDR3, the full variable domain is KAGVTQTPRYLIKTRGQQVTLSCSPISGHRSVSWYQQTPGQGLQFLFEYFSETQRNKGNFPGRFSGRQFSNSRSEMNVSTLELGDSALYLCASSLVGGSTDTQYFGPGTRLTVL.

Many counts were recorded for this clonotype. The chain has TRBV20-1 and TRBJ2-5; maybe TRBD2 (6 bases). V shed 0 bases and J shed 4 bases, with 9 bases lying between them. The CDR3 runs 13 residues. Germline V lookup: CDR1 DFQATT, CDR2 SNEGSKA (reference sequence). In DNA form, the CDR3 reads TGCAGTGCTAGAGAGCCAGCGGGAGAGACCCAGTACTTC. Its translation: CSAREPAGETQYF.

This clonotype was recorded a few times. This rearrangement joins TRBV5-1 to TRBJ2-7; no reliable D call. CDR1 is SGHRS, CDR2 YFSETQ, per germline. V was pared by 5 bases and J by 0 bases, with 15 bases between. This CDR3 comprises 15 residues. The CDR3 DNA follows: TGCGCCAGCAGTCGAAACATGGGCGGCTCCTACGAGCAGTACTTC. It encodes CASSRNMGGSYEQYF.

The V call is TRBV12-3 or TRBV12-4, the J call TRBJ2-1, with 9 bases that match TRBD2. J was trimmed by 8 bases and V by 7 bases; bases with no gene match: 9. The CDR3 is 14 residues long. CDR3 residues: CASKEWPSGDEQFF. The CDR3 region has the DNA TGTGCCAGCAAGGAATGGCCTAGCGGGGATGAGCAGTTCTTC.

The chain links TRBV10-2 to TRBJ1-1, with 9 bases aligning to TRBD1. The CDR3 has 15 residues. Germline loops: CDR1 WSHSY, CDR2 SAAADI. V shed 0 bases and J 4 bases; nucleotides not matched to a gene: 3. Written as DNA, the CDR3 is TGCGCCAGCAGTGAGTCGGGACAGGGAGCCACTGAAGCTTTCTTT. It specifies CASSESGQGATEAFF.

CDR3 amino acids: CASSLPGQKQFF. CDR3 nucleotide sequence: TGTGCCAGCAGCTTGCCGGGACAAAAGCAGTTCTTC. The V gene is TRBV7-2, the J gene TRBJ2-1, with D perhaps TRBD1 (6 bases). The ends were cut back, 3 bases at V and 11 bases at J, with 11 bases in the middle. This CDR3 is 12 amino acids long. Looked up from germline, CDR1 is SGHTA and CDR2 is FQGNSA. The full variable domain, its missing parts supplied by reference TRBV7-2 and TRBJ2-1, is GAGVSQSPSNKVTEKGKDVELRCDPISGHTALYWYRQSLGQGLEFLIYFQGNSAPDKSGLPSDRFSAERTGGSVSTLTIQRTQQEDSAVYLCASSLPGQKQFFGPGTRLTVL.